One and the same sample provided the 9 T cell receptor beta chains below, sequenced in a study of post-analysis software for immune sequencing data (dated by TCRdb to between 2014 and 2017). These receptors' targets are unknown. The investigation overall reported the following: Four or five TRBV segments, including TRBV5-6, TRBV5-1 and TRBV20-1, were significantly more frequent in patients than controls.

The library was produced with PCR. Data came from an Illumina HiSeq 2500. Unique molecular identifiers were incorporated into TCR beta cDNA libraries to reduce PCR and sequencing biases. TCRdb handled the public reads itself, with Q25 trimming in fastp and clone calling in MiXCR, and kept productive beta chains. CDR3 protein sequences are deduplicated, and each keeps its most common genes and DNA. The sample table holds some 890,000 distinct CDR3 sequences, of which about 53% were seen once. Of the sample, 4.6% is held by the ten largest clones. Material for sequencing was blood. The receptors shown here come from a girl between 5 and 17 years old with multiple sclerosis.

The CDR3 DNA follows: TGCAGTGCTAGAGATTCAAGGGGGCAGACCTCTGGTTGGGAGCAGTACTTC. Translated, it gives CSARDSRGQTSGWEQYF. The rearrangement joins TRBV20-1 to TRBJ2-7, with TRBD1 matching over 7 bases. Looked up from germline, CDR1 is DFQATT and CDR2 is SNEGSKA (reference sequence). The CDR3 spans 17 residues. V was clipped by 0 bases and J by 7 bases; unmatched bases: 18.

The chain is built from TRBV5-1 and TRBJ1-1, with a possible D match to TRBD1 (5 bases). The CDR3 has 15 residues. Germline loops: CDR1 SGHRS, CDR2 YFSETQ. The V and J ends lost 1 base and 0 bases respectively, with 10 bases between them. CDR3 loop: CASSLMAGMNTEAFF. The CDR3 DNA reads TGCGCCAGCAGCTTGATGGCAGGGATGAACACTGAAGCTTTCTTT.

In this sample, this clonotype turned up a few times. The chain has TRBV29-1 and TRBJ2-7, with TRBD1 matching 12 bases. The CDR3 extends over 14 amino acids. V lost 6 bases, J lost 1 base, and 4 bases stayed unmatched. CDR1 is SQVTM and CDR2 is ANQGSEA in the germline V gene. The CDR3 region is CSVRGQGASYEQYF. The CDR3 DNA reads TGCAGCGTGCGGGGACAGGGGGCTTCCTACGAGCAGTACTTC.

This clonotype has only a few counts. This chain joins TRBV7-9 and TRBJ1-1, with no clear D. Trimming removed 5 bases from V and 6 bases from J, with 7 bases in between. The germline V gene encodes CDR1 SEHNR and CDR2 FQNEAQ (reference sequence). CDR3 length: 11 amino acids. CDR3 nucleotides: TGTGCCAGCAGCGCAGGTCCTGAAGCTTTCTTT. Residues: CASSAGPEAFF.

The CDR3 here is CSVGMTLQETQYF. In DNA, the CDR3 is TGCAGCGTTGGAATGACTCTCCAAGAGACCCAGTACTTC. The chain recombines TRBV29-1 with TRBJ2-5; no reliable D call. This CDR3 contains 13 residues. Germline V lookup: CDR1 SQVTM, CDR2 ANQGSEA. Trimming shortened V by 4 bases and J by 1 base, and 10 bases separated the two germline ends.

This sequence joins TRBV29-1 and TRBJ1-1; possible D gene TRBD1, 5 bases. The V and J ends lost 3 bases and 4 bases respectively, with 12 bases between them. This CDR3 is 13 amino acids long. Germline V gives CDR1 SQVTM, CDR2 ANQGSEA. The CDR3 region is CSVEGGLGTEAFF. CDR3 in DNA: TGCAGCGTTGAGGGGGGACTGGGCACTGAAGCTTTCTTT.

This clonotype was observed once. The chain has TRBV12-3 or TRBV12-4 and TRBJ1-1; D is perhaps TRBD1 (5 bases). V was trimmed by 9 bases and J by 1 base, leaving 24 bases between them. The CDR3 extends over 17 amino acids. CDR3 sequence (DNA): TGTGCCAGTTACAGGAGCTCCATTAAATCGTCGAACACTGAAGCTTTCTTT. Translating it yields CASYRSSIKSSNTEAFF.

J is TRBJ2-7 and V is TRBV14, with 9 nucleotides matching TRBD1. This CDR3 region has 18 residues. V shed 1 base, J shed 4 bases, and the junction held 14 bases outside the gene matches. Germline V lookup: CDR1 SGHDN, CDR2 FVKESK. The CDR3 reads CASSQAKGDRAIIYEQYF. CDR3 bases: TGTGCCAGCAGCCAAGCCAAAGGGGACAGGGCTATAATATACGAGCAGTACTTC.

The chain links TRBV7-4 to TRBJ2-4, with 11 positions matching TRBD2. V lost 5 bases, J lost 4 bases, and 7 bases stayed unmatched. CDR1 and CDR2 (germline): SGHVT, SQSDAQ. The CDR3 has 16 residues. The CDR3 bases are TGTGCCAGCAGCCACCCTAGCGGGGGGTCGAAAAACATTCAGTACTTC. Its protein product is CASSHPSGGSKNIQYF.